Following are 28 T cell receptor beta chains from one sample sequenced in a study of T cell responses to AZD1222 COVID-19 vaccine (dated by TCRdb to about 2021). According to the study, the label for this sample's time point signals: baseline before first vaccination. The library was built by means of the immunoSEQ multiplex PCR assay. Here the immuneACCESS table is served through TCRdb, limited to in-frame sequences with V and J called. Missing clones are a known gap in these copies; in checked studies unresolved V genes cover under half, and the rest lacks a known reason. This sample is represented by 90,000 to 110,000 clones; 88% of them were singletons. Together, the top ten hold around a tenth of the sample. The sample consisted of peripheral blood, taken on day 0 of AZD1222 vaccination. The receptors come from an adult in good health.

This clone was observed a handful of times. The chain uses TRBV6-2 or TRBV6-3 and TRBJ2-7; TRBD2 might be the D (6 bases). The CDR3 is made up of 15 amino acids. The germline V gene has CDR1 MNHEY and CDR2 SVGEGT. V was cut by 2 bases and J by 3 bases, with 14 bases left in between. CDR3 residues: CASSYETGTVYEQYF. The CDR3 DNA reads as TGTGCCAGCAGTTACGAAACCGGGACTGTCTACGAGCAGTACTTC.

The J gene is TRBJ2-3, the V gene TRBV11-1; the D gene is possibly TRBD2 (5 bases). Trimming took off 5 bases at V and 4 bases at J, with 13 bases between the two ends. The CDR3 is made up of 14 amino acids. CDR1 and CDR2 (germline): SGHAT, FQDESV (reference sequence). CDR3 protein: CASSRPPGADTQYF. CDR3 bases: TGTGCCAGCAGCAGGCCCCCCGGGGCAGATACGCAGTATTTT.

The rearrangement links TRBV5-4 to TRBJ1-1; TRBD1 is a possible D gene (6 bases). The CDR3 runs to 17 residues. The germline V gene has CDR1 SGHNT and CDR2 YYREEE (reference sequence). The germline V and J ends were trimmed by 0 bases and 1 base, with 16 bases remaining between them. The CDR3 DNA follows: TGTGCCAGCAGCTTGGGGGGGACATGGAGGCAGAACACTGAAGCTTTCTTT. Translating gives CASSLGGTWRQNTEAFF.

The chain couples TRBV3-1 (or the pseudogene TRBV3-2) to TRBJ1-3, with D hard to call. The germline V gene encodes CDR1 LGHDT and CDR2 YNNKEL (reference sequence). Trimming pared 7 bases from V and 0 bases from J, leaving 13 bases between. CDR3 length equals 15 residues. CDR3 nucleotide sequence: TGTGCCAGCACACACAATCCGAGCTCTGGAAACACCATATATTTT. Its protein is CASTHNPSSGNTIYF.

The chain couples TRBV29-1 to TRBJ2-2; TRBD2 matches 8 bases. The CDR3 totals 15 residues. V lost 2 bases to trimming and J lost 6 bases; unmatched junction nucleotides: 8. Per germline, CDR1 SQVTM and CDR2 ANQGSEA. The CDR3 DNA reads as TGCAGCGTTGAACTGCGGGAGGTCGGTGCCGGGGAGCTGTTTTTT. The encoded protein is CSVELREVGAGELFF.

This chain connects TRBV2 to TRBJ1-1, with D unresolved. The V gene's germline CDR1 is SNHLY and CDR2 FYNNEI. V lost 3 bases and J lost 5, with 13 bases in between. CDR3 length: 14 amino acids. CDR3 in DNA: TGTGCCAGCAGTGATCAAAGGACGGGGACTGAAGCTTTCTTT. Amino acid sequence: CASSDQRTGTEAFF.

The chain has TRBV18 and TRBJ1-1, with D possibly matching TRBD1 (5 bases). CDR3 length: 13 residues. CDR1 KGHSH and CDR2 LQKENI come from the germline V gene. Trimming took off 5 bases at V and 2 bases at J, with 9 bases between the two ends. DNA of the CDR3: TGTGCCAGCTCAAACGGACAAAACACTGAAGCTTTCTTT. Encoded protein: CASSNGQNTEAFF.

The chain carries TRBV7-2 and TRBJ2-7; 7 nucleotides match TRBD1. CDR1 is SGHTA and CDR2 is FQGNSA in the germline V gene. This CDR3 has 17 amino acids. Trimming cost V 0 bases and J 2 bases; bases outside gene matches: 10. The CDR3 protein is CASSLAQGTDKPYEQYF. The DNA of the CDR3 is TGTGCCAGCAGCTTAGCGCAAGGGACAGATAAGCCCTACGAGCAGTACTTC.

CDR3 sequence reads: CASSFRQGLFF. CDR3 coding DNA: TGTGCCAGCAGCTTCCGACAGGGGCTGTTTTTT. The chain combines TRBV28 with TRBJ1-4, with 8 positions matching TRBD1. The CDR3 length is 11 residues. Germline CDR1 is MDHEN and CDR2 is SYDVKM. V trimming: 6 bases; J trimming: 14 bases; junction bases outside the gene matches: 5.

This chain connects TRBV5-1 to TRBJ1-4; D not certain. The germline gives CDR1 SGHRS, CDR2 YFSETQ. The CDR3 spans 14 residues. The ends were cut back, 4 bases at V and 0 bases at J, with 7 bases in the middle. CDR3 in amino acids: CASSQVATNEKLFF. The CDR3 coding sequence is TGCGCCAGCAGCCAAGTAGCAACTAATGAAAAACTGTTTTTT.

The rearrangement uses TRBV19 and TRBJ2-2; D gene uncertain. Germline-derived CDR1 and CDR2 are LNHDA and SQIVND (reference sequence). The CDR3 has 14 amino acids. Trimming took off 7 bases at V and 0 bases at J, with 9 bases between the two ends. The CDR3 spells CASKWKANTGELFF. The CDR3, as DNA: TGTGCCAGTAAATGGAAAGCGAACACCGGGGAGCTGTTTTTT.

The J gene is TRBJ2-7, the V gene TRBV11-2; 7 positions agree with TRBD2. Trimming took 4 bases from V and 7 from J; bases not matched to a gene: 13. Germline CDR1 reads SGHAT; CDR2 reads FQNNGV. This CDR3 is 15 amino acids long. The CDR3 coding sequence is TGTGCCAGCAGCTCGCGGGACGTTGTGGGAGGGGAGCAGTACTTC. It specifies CASSSRDVVGGEQYF.

The chain employs TRBV10-3 and TRBJ1-1; D remains ambiguous. The V and J ends lost 2 bases and 0 bases respectively, with 7 bases between them. The CDR3 runs 14 residues. Germline V gene sequence: CDR1 ENHRY, CDR2 SYGVKD. This CDR3 is CAISEPAVNTEAFF. The CDR3 coding sequence is TGTGCCATCAGTGAGCCGGCCGTGAACACTGAAGCTTTCTTT.

A few counts support this clone. The chain couples TRBV5-1 to TRBJ1-4; possible D gene TRBD1, 6 bases. The CDR3 extends over 15 amino acids. Germline V gene data show CDR1 as SGHRS and CDR2 as YFSETQ. Trimming shortened V by 1 base and J by 1 base, and 8 bases separated the two germline ends. The CDR3 protein is CASSLPQGTNEKLFF. As DNA, the CDR3 is TGCGCCAGCAGCTTGCCACAGGGAACTAATGAAAAACTGTTTTTT.

The V call is TRBV9, the J call TRBJ2-7; weak D call: TRBD2 (5 bases). This CDR3 region has 13 residues. From germline, CDR1 is SGDLS and CDR2 YYNGEE. V lost 3 bases, J lost 2 bases, and 9 bases lay in between. CDR3 nucleotides: TGTGCCAGCAGCGCCGACTACCCCTACGAGCAGTACTTC. Translated, it gives CASSADYPYEQYF.

V and J are TRBV2 and TRBJ2-7; the D is unclear. Germline CDR1 SNHLY, CDR2 FYNNEI. V was pared by 1 base and J by 4 bases, with 8 bases between. This CDR3 is 13 amino acids long. In DNA, the CDR3 is TGTGCCAGCAGTGAAGACACCGGTTACGAGCAGTACTTC. Amino acid sequence: CASSEDTGYEQYF.

The chain is built from TRBV7-9 and TRBJ1-2; 9 bases fit TRBD1. There are 19 residues in the CDR3. After removal of 1 base from V and 2 bases from J, the junction contained 14 bases not matched to a gene. Looked up from germline, CDR1 is SEHNR and CDR2 is FQNEAQ (reference sequence). CDR3 sequence (DNA): TGTGCCAGCAGCTTAGAAAAACCCAGCCGGGACAGGGAGAACTATGGCTACACCTTC. This translates into CASSLEKPSRDRENYGYTF.

This clone was seen just once. The chain is built from TRBV28 and TRBJ1-1, with a tentative D call TRBD1 (6 bases). The germline gives CDR1 MDHEN, CDR2 SYDVKM. The germline V and J ends were trimmed by 3 bases and 5 bases, with 10 bases remaining between them. The CDR3 contains 13 residues. The CDR3 here is CASSFGTPTEAFF. For the CDR3, the DNA is TGTGCCAGCAGTTTCGGGACACCGACTGAAGCTTTCTTT.

This clone was observed a single time. The rearrangement links TRBV5-1 to TRBJ2-7; 7 bases line up with TRBD1. Germline trimming cut 5 bases from V and 0 bases from J; bases unmatched to any gene: 5. This CDR3 contains 14 residues. Germline CDR1 is SGHRS and CDR2 is YFSETQ. The CDR3 DNA is TGCGCCAGCAGTCGACAGGGCCTCTCCTACGAGCAGTACTTC. Translated: CASSRQGLSYEQYF.

The genes are TRBV19 and TRBJ1-1, with TRBD1 as a possible D gene (6 bases). This CDR3 region has 14 residues. Looked up from germline, CDR1 is LNHDA and CDR2 is SQIVND (reference sequence). V was cut by 9 bases and J by 4 bases, with 18 bases left in between. The CDR3: CASKRGGGTTEAFF. CDR3 nucleotide sequence: TGTGCCAGCAAAAGGGGGGGCGGGACCACTGAAGCTTTCTTT.

The count of this clone is one. The chain links TRBV7-8 to TRBJ1-4; D is unclear. Germline lookup yields CDR1 SGHVS and CDR2 FQNEAQ. The V gene lost 5 bases and the J gene lost 6 bases, with 16 bases spanning the gap. The CDR3 is 15 amino acids. CDR3 in amino acids: CASSPSGVFDEKLFF. DNA for the CDR3: TGTGCCAGCAGCCCTAGCGGGGTTTTTGATGAAAAACTGTTTTTT.

A single count supports this clone. V usage is TRBV28 and J usage is TRBJ1-5, with D unclear. Trimming stripped 4 bases from V and 13 bases from J, with 11 bases between. This CDR3 has 11 residues. Per germline, CDR1 MDHEN and CDR2 SYDVKM. The CDR3 sequence is CASSSRALQHF. In nucleotides, the CDR3 is TGTGCCAGCAGTTCTCGGGCCCTACAGCATTTT.

The CDR3 coding sequence is TGTGCCAGCTCCCAATCTACCTACGAGCAGTACTTC. Translating gives CASSQSTYEQYF. V gene TRBV18 combines with J gene TRBJ2-7, with no clear D. V lost 6 bases and J 2 bases, leaving 8 bases between the germline ends. The CDR3 is made up of 12 amino acids. Per germline, CDR1 KGHSH and CDR2 LQKENI.

CDR3 region: CASSQDAGRETEAFF. The CDR3 DNA follows: TGTGCCAGCAGCCAAGATGCGGGACGGGAAACTGAAGCTTTCTTT. The chain carries TRBV3-1 (or the pseudogene TRBV3-2) and TRBJ1-1; a possible D gene is TRBD1 (5 bases). Germline CDR1 is LGHDT and CDR2 is YNNKEL (reference sequence). The CDR3 spans 15 residues. The V end lost 0 bases, the J end lost 5 bases, and 13 bases lay between the germline ends.

The rearrangement uses TRBV21-1 and TRBJ2-1; the table assigns TRBD2, which was not confirmed against the DNA. TRBV21-1 is labeled a pseudogene. The CDR3 runs to 15 residues. This CDR3 is CASSASGRAMYEQFF. In DNA, the CDR3 is TGTGCCAGCAGCGCTAGCGGGAGAGCGATGTATGAGCAGTTCTTC.

V usage is TRBV18 and J usage is TRBJ2-2, with D perhaps being TRBD1 or TRBD2 (5 bases each). V was cut by 1 base and J by 7 bases, with 7 bases left in between. This CDR3 has 13 residues. The germline V gene has CDR1 KGHSH and CDR2 LQKENI. CDR3 region: CASSPRDVGELFF. Here the CDR3 DNA reads TGTGCCAGCTCACCACGGGACGTCGGGGAGCTGTTTTTT.

J is TRBJ2-3 and V is TRBV3-1 (or the pseudogene TRBV3-2), with 7 bases aligning to TRBD1. CDR1 LGHDT and CDR2 YNNKEL come from the germline V gene (reference sequence). This CDR3 is 16 amino acids long. The trim removed 1 base at V and 0 bases at J, leaving 4 bases unmatched. The CDR3 DNA follows: TGTGCCAGCAGCCAAGGAGGGGGCAGAAGCACAGATACGCAGTATTTT. It codes for CASSQGGGRSTDTQYF.

This chain joins TRBV7-9 and TRBJ2-3; TRBD1 aligns across 7 bases. The length of the CDR3 is 13 residues. CDR1 and CDR2 from the germline V gene are SEHNR and FQNEAQ (reference sequence). V shed 5 bases, J shed 3 bases, and the junction held 2 bases outside the gene matches. CDR3 nucleotides: TGTGCCAGCAGCCAACAGGGGACAGATACGCAGTATTTT. It translates to CASSQQGTDTQYF.